Following are 14 T cell receptor beta chains from one sample sequenced in a study of blood T cell repertoires in COVID-19. Some clones are missing from TCRdb's copy, which holds only in-frame ones; the method was immunoSEQ multiplex PCR. The sample shows about 430,000 clones, more than 70% of them seen only once. The specimen sequenced was PBMCs or T cells enriched from blood (not recorded which). These receptors were obtained from a woman under 30 who had been exposed to COVID-19.

Here the CDR3 reads CASTGFLTGENEQFF. CDR3 nucleotides: TGTGCCAGCACTGGATTTCTGACAGGTGAAAATGAGCAGTTCTTC. The rearrangement uses TRBV2 and TRBJ2-1; D is possibly TRBD1 (6 bases). This CDR3 has 15 amino acids. Germline CDR1 SNHLY, CDR2 FYNNEI. The V end was cut by 7 bases, the J end by 7 bases, with 20 bases between.

The chain has TRBV2 and TRBJ1-5; 11 bases are shared with TRBD1. CDR3 length: 19 amino acids. V lost 5 bases and J lost 0; bases outside the gene matches: 12. Germline V gene data show CDR1 as SNHLY and CDR2 as FYNNEI. The CDR3 loop reads CASSYPGQGVSHSNQPQHF. The DNA for the CDR3 is TGTGCCAGCAGTTACCCGGGACAGGGGGTATCCCATAGCAATCAGCCCCAGCATTTT. The complete variable domain, with remaining parts taken from reference TRBV2 and TRBJ1-5, reads EPEVTQTPSHQVTQMGQEVILRCVPISNHLYFYWYRQILGQKVEFLVSFYNNEISEKSEIFDDQFSVERPDGSNFTLKIRSTKLEDSAMYFCASSYPGQGVSHSNQPQHFGDGTRLSIL.

This sequence joins TRBV9 and TRBJ2-5, with D possibly matching TRBD2 (6 bases). The CDR3 covers 15 residues. Germline V gives CDR1 SGDLS, CDR2 YYNGEE. Trimming cost V 4 bases and J 2 bases, with 15 bases left between them. The DNA of the CDR3 is TGTGCCAGCAGCAAACAAGGGACTTTACAAGAGACCCAGTACTTC. As protein: CASSKQGTLQETQYF.

This chain's CDR3 is CASSPQGADLNTEAFF. In nucleotides, the CDR3 is TGTGCCAGCTCACCACAGGGGGCGGACCTGAACACTGAAGCTTTCTTT. The chain employs TRBV18 and TRBJ1-1; TRBD1 aligns across 7 bases. V gave up 1 base and J gave up 0 bases; unmatched junction bases: 5. This CDR3 has 16 amino acids. The germline CDR1 and CDR2 sequences are KGHSH and LQKENI.

This clone was picked up a small number of times. The chain carries TRBV19 and TRBJ2-4; 9 bases line up with TRBD1. The J segment lost 5 bases and the V segment lost 3 bases, leaving 8 bases of the junction unmatched. Germline assignment: CDR1 LNHDA and CDR2 SQIVND (reference sequence). This CDR3 contains 16 residues. CDR3 amino acids: CASSMGTGGAENIQYF. The CDR3 bases are TGTGCCAGTAGTATGGGAACAGGGGGCGCGGAAAACATTCAGTACTTC.

The chain employs TRBV5-8 and TRBJ2-5; 12 bases match TRBD2. The CDR3 consists of 16 residues. Germline CDR1 is SGHTS and CDR2 is YDEGEE. V trimming: 3 bases; J trimming: 4 bases; junction bases outside the gene matches: 7. As DNA, the CDR3 is TGTGCCAGCAGCTCCCGACTAGCGGGAGAGGGAGAGACCCAGTACTTC. Protein product: CASSSRLAGEGETQYF.

The rearrangement links TRBV9 to TRBJ2-3; TRBD2 matches at 8 bases. V shed 0 bases and J 1 base; nucleotides not matched to a gene: 4. Germline assignment: CDR1 SGDLS and CDR2 YYNGEE. This CDR3 spans 16 amino acids. CDR3 in amino acids: CASSVAHSGGTDTQYF. The CDR3 nucleotides are TGTGCCAGCAGCGTAGCGCATAGCGGGGGCACAGATACGCAGTATTTT.

The chain employs TRBV4-1 and TRBJ2-7; 7 bases map to TRBD1. The V gene's germline CDR1 is MGHRA and CDR2 YSYEKL. The CDR3 extends over 14 amino acids. The ends lost 8 bases at V and 1 base at J; junction bases unmatched: 8. CDR3 sequence (DNA): TGCGCCAGCTCAGTGACAGGGACGTCCTACGAGCAGTACTTC. Translated: CASSVTGTSYEQYF.

V is TRBV11-2 and J is TRBJ2-7; 7 bases match TRBD2. V dropped 7 bases and J dropped 0; count of bases not matched to a gene: 6. The CDR3 loop spans 14 amino acids. The germline V gene has CDR1 SGHAT and CDR2 FQNNGV. DNA of the CDR3: TGTGCCAGCACGCCCGGGGGGAGCTCCTACGAGCAGTACTTC. Residues: CASTPGGSSYEQYF.

The CDR3 reads CASSLAPFTDTQYF. For the CDR3, the DNA is TGTGCCAGCAGCTTAGCTCCCTTCACAGATACGCAGTATTTT. The V gene is TRBV7-6, the J gene TRBJ2-3; D is unresolved. V was shortened by 0 bases and J by 2 bases, with 6 bases between the two germline ends. Germline values: CDR1 SGHVS, CDR2 FNYEAQ. The CDR3 runs 14 residues.

The V and J genes are TRBV19 and TRBJ2-3, with D unresolved. Deletions cut 8 bases from V and 2 bases from J, with 11 bases between. This CDR3 is built from 13 residues. Germline V gene sequence: CDR1 LNHDA, CDR2 SQIVND (reference sequence). The CDR3 region has the DNA TGTGCCAGTGGCCGCCAGTCCACAGATACGCAGTATTTT. It yields the protein CASGRQSTDTQYF.

This chain connects TRBV5-1 to TRBJ2-1; TRBD1 agrees at 7 bases. This CDR3 contains 12 residues. The germline V gene has CDR1 SGHRS and CDR2 YFSETQ. Trimming at V came to 4 bases and at J to 16 bases, leaving 11 bases not matched to a gene. CDR3 sequence: CASSADRVVEFF. In DNA, the CDR3 is TGCGCCAGCAGCGCAGACAGGGTCGTTGAATTCTTC.

This sequence joins TRBV4-3 and TRBJ2-7; D perhaps matches TRBD2 (7 bases). The CDR3 has 18 residues. The V and J ends lost 0 bases and 7 bases respectively, with 25 bases between them. Germline lookup yields CDR1 LGHNA and CDR2 YSLEER. CDR3 coding DNA: TGCGCCAGCAGCCAAGATATGGTCGGGGGGCCGACCCGGGAAGAGCAGTACTTC. The encoded protein is CASSQDMVGGPTREEQYF.

The chain links TRBV5-4 to TRBJ2-1, with D maybe TRBD1 (5 bases). V lost 1 base and J lost 0, with 8 bases in between. This CDR3 spans 15 amino acids. Germline assignment: CDR1 SGHNT and CDR2 YYREEE (reference sequence). The CDR3 coding sequence is TGTGCCAGCAGCTTGCAGGGAAGCTCCTACAATGAGCAGTTCTTC. As protein: CASSLQGSSYNEQFF.